The 24 T cell receptor beta chains presented below share a single source sample, sequenced in a study of response to subunit inactivated influenza vaccine (dated by TCRdb to the late 2010s). Libraries were made using RT-PCR. The instrument was an Illumina HiSeq 2500. The public reads were quality trimmed at Q25 with fastp and then assembled into clones with MiXCR by TCRdb, keeping productive beta chains. Each record represents a unique CDR3 protein, reported with the most common genes and DNA among its rows. A total of about 540,000 distinct CDR3 sequences appear in this sample, approximately 20% of them only once. The top ten hold around 2.8% of the sample. The same specimen was also included in a second study, on T cells expressing NK-cell markers. According to the second study: TCR beta cDNA libraries were prepared using 5'RACE template switching, which introduced a universal primer site and unique molecular identifiers.

The sequences come from CD4+ T cells sorted from PBMCs, collected 11 to 12 days after vaccination. Receptors were obtained from a man in his forties or fifties who received an inactivated influenza vaccine. Donor details come from another sample of the same person, matched by shared clones.

The table lists this clonotype with a few counts. The chain combines TRBV5-1 with TRBJ2-7, with D perhaps TRBD2 (5 bases). V lost 4 bases and J lost 4, with 12 bases in between. This CDR3 comprises 13 residues. CDR1 is SGHRS and CDR2 is YFSETQ in the germline V gene. The DNA of the CDR3 is TGCGCCAGCAGCGTCCCGGCGGGTTACGAGCAGTACTTC. Translating gives CASSVPAGYEQYF.

This clonotype was counted a few times. This chain links TRBV5-6 with TRBJ1-1; D unclear. V shed 2 bases and J shed 1 base, with 12 bases lying between them. Germline V gives CDR1 SGHDT, CDR2 YYEEEE. The CDR3 is made up of 15 amino acids. CDR3 sequence (DNA): TGTGCCAGCAGCTTTGGAGGGAATTGGAACACTGAAGCTTTCTTT. Amino acids: CASSFGGNWNTEAFF.

J is TRBJ1-2 and V is TRBV18, with a weak D call TRBD1 (6 bases). CDR3 length: 15 amino acids. The V end was cut by 0 bases, the J end by 8 bases, with 16 bases between. CDR1 and CDR2 from the germline V gene are KGHSH and LQKENI. The CDR3 coding sequence is TGTGCCAGCTCACCACCCACAGGGACTCTTGCGGGCTACACCTTC. This encodes CASSPPTGTLAGYTF.

V usage is TRBV7-8 and J usage is TRBJ1-5; D is ambiguous. Germline V CDR1 and CDR2: SGHVS, FQNEAQ. The ends were cut back, 5 bases at V and 0 bases at J, with 14 bases in the middle. The CDR3 has 16 residues. The CDR3 loop is CASSPTEHSSNQPQHF. Written as DNA, the CDR3 is TGTGCCAGCAGCCCGACGGAACATAGTAGCAATCAGCCCCAGCATTTT.

This clonotype appeared once. This rearrangement joins TRBV6-2 or TRBV6-3 to TRBJ1-5; D is unresolved. CDR3 size: 14 residues. Germline CDR1 is MNHEY and CDR2 is SVGEGT. V was shortened by 6 bases and J by 3 bases, with 12 bases between the two germline ends. CDR3 loop: CASRSQALNQPQHF. The CDR3 DNA is TGTGCCAGCAGATCGCAGGCGCTCAATCAGCCCCAGCATTTT.

The chain carries TRBV7-9 and TRBJ2-4; tentatively, D is TRBD2 (6 bases). Trimming pared 6 bases from V and 3 bases from J, leaving 12 bases between. The V gene's germline CDR1 is SEHNR and CDR2 FQNEAQ (reference sequence). CDR3 length: 14 residues. The CDR3 bases are TGTGCCAGCAGGGGAGGCAACGGCAAAAACATTCAGTACTTC. Its translation: CASRGGNGKNIQYF.

This clonotype was detected ten times or more. The J gene is TRBJ2-5, the V gene TRBV7-6; D possibly corresponds to TRBD1 (5 bases). V lost 0 bases and J lost 4, with 9 bases in between. The CDR3 length is 14 residues. Germline CDR1 SGHVS, CDR2 FNYEAQ. CDR3 DNA: TGTGCCAGCAGCTTAGCAGGGGTTGGAGAGACCCAGTACTTC. Encoded protein: CASSLAGVGETQYF.

V usage is TRBV6-1 and J usage is TRBJ1-4, with no clear D. V was pared by 5 bases and J by 0 bases, with 7 bases between. Germline V gene data show CDR1 as MNHNS and CDR2 as SASEGT. CDR3 size: 14 residues. The CDR3: CASSRGATNEKLFF. The CDR3, as DNA: TGTGCCAGCAGTAGAGGTGCAACTAATGAAAAACTGTTTTTT.

This clonotype appeared a few times. The chain combines TRBV6-1 with TRBJ2-5, with D perhaps TRBD2 (7 bases). The germline V and J ends were trimmed by 6 bases and 4 bases, with 15 bases remaining between them. The CDR3 runs 14 residues. The germline V gene encodes CDR1 MNHNS and CDR2 SASEGT. The CDR3 nucleotides read TGTGCCAGCAGACAGGGAGGGGCAGGAGAGACCCAGTACTTC. Amino acids: CASRQGGAGETQYF.

This clonotype appeared a few times. The chain has TRBV14 and TRBJ1-2; TRBD1 matches at 8 bases. J was trimmed by 8 bases and V by 2 bases; bases with no gene match: 10. This CDR3 is built from 15 residues. In germline, CDR1 is SGHDN, CDR2 FVKESK. The CDR3, as DNA: TGTGCCAGCAGCCAACAGGGGGCAGGCTTATTCGGCTACACCTTC. The encoded protein is CASSQQGAGLFGYTF.

The chain couples TRBV5-1 to TRBJ2-7, with TRBD1 matching 8 bases. In germline, CDR1 is SGHRS, CDR2 YFSETQ. The CDR3 consists of 15 residues. Losses at the gene ends were 0 bases for V and 4 bases for J; bases not matched to a gene: 6. In DNA form, the CDR3 reads TGCGCCAGCAGCTTGGATGGACAGGGAATTTACGAGCAGTACTTC. Its translation: CASSLDGQGIYEQYF.

The CDR3 DNA reads as TGTGCCAGCTCCCAGGAGGGACAGGGGGCTCACGAGCAGTACTTC. Its translation is CASSQEGQGAHEQYF. The V and J genes are TRBV18 and TRBJ2-7, with 12 bases matching TRBD1. This CDR3 comprises 15 residues. Germline trimming cut 6 bases from V and 5 bases from J; bases unmatched to any gene: 8. The germline CDR1 and CDR2 sequences are KGHSH and LQKENI.

In this sample, this clonotype turned up a few times. The chain employs TRBV5-1 and TRBJ1-6; no clear D gene. Germline assignment: CDR1 SGHRS and CDR2 YFSETQ. With 0 bases removed from V and 6 bases from J, the gap between germline ends came to 7 bases. There are 14 residues in the CDR3. Written as DNA, the CDR3 is TGCGCCAGCAGCTTGGTCGGGATTAATTCACCCCTCCACTTT. This sequence encodes CASSLVGINSPLHF.

This clonotype was picked up a small number of times. The genes are TRBV3-1 and TRBJ2-1, with D perhaps TRBD1 (5 bases). The germline V gene has CDR1 LGHDT and CDR2 YNNKEL (reference sequence). With 3 bases removed from V and 7 bases from J, the gap between germline ends came to 10 bases. There are 13 residues in the CDR3. CDR3 amino acids: CASSHDDRNEQFF. DNA for the CDR3: TGTGCCAGCAGCCACGATGACAGAAATGAGCAGTTCTTC.

The genes are TRBV28 and TRBJ1-1; the D is unclear. Trimming removed 8 bases at V and 0 bases at J, with 10 bases between. The CDR3 is 13 residues long. Per the germline V gene, CDR1 is MDHEN and CDR2 is SYDVKM. CDR3 in amino acids: CASYPGLNTEAFF. The CDR3 DNA reads as TGTGCCAGCTACCCTGGATTGAACACTGAAGCTTTCTTT.

This clonotype was observed at least ten times. This chain connects TRBV20-1 to TRBJ2-2; 10 bases fit TRBD1. J gave up 5 bases and V 5 bases, and 11 bases lay outside the gene matches. The V gene's germline CDR1 is DFQATT and CDR2 SNEGSKA (reference sequence). The CDR3 loop spans 16 amino acids. Here the CDR3 DNA reads TGCAGTGCTCAAACTCAACCGGGACAGGGGACCGGGGAGCTGTTTTTT. Translated: CSAQTQPGQGTGELFF.

V gene TRBV7-6 combines with J gene TRBJ2-7, with TRBD2 matching 10 bases. With V trimmed by 5 bases and J by 7 bases, 17 bases remained unmatched. In germline, CDR1 is SGHVS, CDR2 FNYEAQ. CDR3 size: 17 residues. CDR3 sequence (DNA): TGTGCCAGCAGCGTCCTGACTAGCGGGTCCCTAATCGTAGAGCAGTACTTC. Amino acids: CASSVLTSGSLIVEQYF.

This clonotype has a handful of counts. The chain couples TRBV7-2 to TRBJ2-5, with 7 bases fitting TRBD1. The germline V gene encodes CDR1 SGHTA and CDR2 FQGNSA. This CDR3 spans 13 amino acids. V was pared by 6 bases and J by 4 bases, with 5 bases of the junction left unmatched. CDR3: CASSKGAGETQYF. CDR3 nucleotides: TGTGCCAGCAGTAAGGGGGCCGGAGAGACCCAGTACTTC.

The rearrangement joins TRBV7-7 to TRBJ2-1; D is possibly TRBD1 (5 bases). CDR1 SSHAT and CDR2 FNYEAQ come from the germline V gene (reference sequence). V lost 5 bases and J lost 10, with 21 bases in between. The CDR3 consists of 15 residues. The DNA of the CDR3 is TGTGCCAGCAGCCCTCTTTCCGGTGGGGCAGAAGAGCAGTTCTTC. Its translation is CASSPLSGGAEEQFF.

The chain joins TRBV3-1 to TRBJ2-1, with D tentatively TRBD2 (6 bases). Germline V CDR1 and CDR2: LGHDT, YNNKEL (reference sequence). V lost 1 base and J 4 bases, leaving 26 bases between the germline ends. CDR3 length: 20 residues. In nucleotides, the CDR3 is TGTGCCAGCAGCCAAGCGATTCCGGGACTTCCCTCTGGAGAATACAATGAGCAGTTCTTC. It is translated as CASSQAIPGLPSGEYNEQFF.

This clonotype was seen just once. CDR3: CASSPRSPGGPYTGELFF. CDR3 nucleotide sequence: TGTGCCAGCAGCCCCCGAAGCCCGGGAGGGCCCTACACCGGGGAGCTGTTTTTT. The chain uses TRBV3-1 and TRBJ2-2, with TRBD2 matching 8 bases. This CDR3 contains 18 residues. Germline V gene sequence: CDR1 LGHDT, CDR2 YNNKEL (reference sequence). After removal of 4 bases from V and 3 bases from J, the junction contained 13 bases not matched to a gene.

V is TRBV6-1 and J is TRBJ2-5; D might be TRBD1 (5 bases). This CDR3 is built from 13 residues. V shed 5 bases and J shed 1 base, with 8 bases lying between them. Germline CDR1 and CDR2: MNHNS and SASEGT. The CDR3 DNA reads TGTGCCAGCAGTCGACAGCCCCAAGAGACCCAGTACTTC. Amino acid sequence: CASSRQPQETQYF.

There are many counts of this clonotype. J is TRBJ2-4 and V is TRBV4-2, with D possibly matching TRBD1 (5 bases). The CDR3 contains 16 residues. V was pared by 0 bases and J by 0 bases, with 9 bases between. Germline CDR1 is LGHNA and CDR2 is YNFKEQ. Here the CDR3 reads CASSQETALAKNIQYF. The CDR3 region has the DNA TGTGCCAGCAGCCAAGAGACAGCCCTAGCCAAAAACATTCAGTACTTC.

V usage is TRBV5-1 and J usage is TRBJ2-7; D perhaps matches TRBD1 (5 bases). Germline loops: CDR1 SGHRS, CDR2 YFSETQ. The V gene lost 3 bases and the J gene lost 2 bases, with 12 bases spanning the gap. This CDR3 has 14 amino acids. This CDR3 is CASSSRQIPYEQYF. The CDR3 DNA is TGCGCCAGCAGCTCCCGACAGATACCCTACGAGCAGTACTTC.